This T cell receptor (beta chain) comes out of a study of shared clonotypes between healthy human individuals. Points from the study as a whole: Only blood samples were collected, and tissue repertoires likely differ. Clonotypes shared by all four donors outscored non-shared clonotypes in generation probability. Sequencing depth was expected to affect clonotype sharing among donors.

It was roughly 210 ng DNA, 33,000 or so T cell genomes, that sorted-subset replicate PCRs used. TCRdb keeps only in-frame clones here, not all; method: immunoSEQ multiplex PCR. The sample has about 2 million clones, just under 95% seen once; the top ten hold more than 0.9%. Positively selected for CCR7, the CD45RO-negative cells used as naive CD8 cells excluded terminally differentiated effector memory CD45RA+ cells. For this clone: Antigen specificity is unknown.

Germline loops: CDR1 WNHNN, CDR2 SYGVQD (reference sequence). V lost 2 bases to trimming and J lost 5 bases; unmatched junction nucleotides: 2. This CDR3 has 14 residues. The specimen was naive CD8+ T cells sorted from blood. The sequence was collected from a man aged 18 to 29 in good health. The chain joins TRBV10-1 to TRBJ2-1; 8 bases fit TRBD1. The CDR3 DNA reads as TGCGCCAGCAGTGAGGTACAGGGGGACAATGAGCAGTTCTTC. As protein: CASSEVQGDNEQFF.